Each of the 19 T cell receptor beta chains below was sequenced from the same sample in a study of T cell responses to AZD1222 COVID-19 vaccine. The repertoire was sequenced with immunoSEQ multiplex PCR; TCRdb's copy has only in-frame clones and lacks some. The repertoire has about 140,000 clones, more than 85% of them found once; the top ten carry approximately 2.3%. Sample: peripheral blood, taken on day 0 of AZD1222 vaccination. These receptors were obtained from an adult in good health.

The DNA of the CDR3 is TGTGCCAGCACGGCGGGAAGCTCCTACAATGAGCAGTTCTTC. Translated: CASTAGSSYNEQFF. The chain uses TRBV6-5 and TRBJ2-1; the D gene is possibly TRBD2 (6 bases). Germline V gene data show CDR1 as MNHEY and CDR2 as SVGAGI. The V end was cut by 7 bases, the J end by 0 bases, with 10 bases between. This CDR3 is 14 amino acids long.

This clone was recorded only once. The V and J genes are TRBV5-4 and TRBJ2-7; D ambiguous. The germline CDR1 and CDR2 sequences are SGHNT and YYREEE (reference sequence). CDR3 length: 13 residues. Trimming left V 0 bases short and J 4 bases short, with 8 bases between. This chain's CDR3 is CASSLVGLYEQYF. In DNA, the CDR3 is TGTGCCAGCAGCTTGGTTGGTCTATACGAGCAGTACTTC.

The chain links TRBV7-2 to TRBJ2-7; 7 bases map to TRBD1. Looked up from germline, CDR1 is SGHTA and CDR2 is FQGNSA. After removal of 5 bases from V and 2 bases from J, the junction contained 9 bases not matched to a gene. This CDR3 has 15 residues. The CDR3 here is CASSRPPDRAYEQYF. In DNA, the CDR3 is TGTGCCAGCAGCCGGCCCCCCGACAGGGCCTACGAGCAGTACTTC.

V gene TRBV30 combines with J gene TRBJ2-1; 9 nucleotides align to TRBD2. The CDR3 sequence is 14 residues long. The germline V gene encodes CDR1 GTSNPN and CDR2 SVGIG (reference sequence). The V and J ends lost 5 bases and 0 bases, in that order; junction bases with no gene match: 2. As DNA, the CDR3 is TGTGCCTGGTGTAGCGGGAGCTCCTACAATGAGCAGTTCTTC. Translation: CAWCSGSSYNEQFF.

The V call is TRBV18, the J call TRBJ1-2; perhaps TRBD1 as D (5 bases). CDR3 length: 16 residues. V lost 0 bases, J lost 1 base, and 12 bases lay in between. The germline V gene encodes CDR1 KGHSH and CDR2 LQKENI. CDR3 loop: CASSPPGLLFNYGYTF. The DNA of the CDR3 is TGTGCCAGCTCACCACCGGGACTGCTCTTTAACTATGGCTACACCTTC.

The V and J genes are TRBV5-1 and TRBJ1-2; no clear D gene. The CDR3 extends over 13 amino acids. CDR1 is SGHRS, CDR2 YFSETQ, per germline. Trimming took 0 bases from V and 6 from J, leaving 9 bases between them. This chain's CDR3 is CASSLATEDGYTF. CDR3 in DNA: TGCGCCAGCAGCTTGGCGACGGAAGATGGCTACACCTTC.

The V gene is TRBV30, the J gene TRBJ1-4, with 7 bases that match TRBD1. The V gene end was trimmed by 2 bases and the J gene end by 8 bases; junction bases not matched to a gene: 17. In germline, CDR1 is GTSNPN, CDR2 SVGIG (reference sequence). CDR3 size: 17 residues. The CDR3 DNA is TGTGCCTGGAGTTCCGAGGGGGCCCCAGGTAGAGGAGAAAAACTGTTTTTT. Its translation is CAWSSEGAPGRGEKLFF.

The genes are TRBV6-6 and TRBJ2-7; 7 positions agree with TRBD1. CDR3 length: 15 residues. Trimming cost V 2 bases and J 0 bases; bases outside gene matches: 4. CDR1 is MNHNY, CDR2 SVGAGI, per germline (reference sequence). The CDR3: CASSYPTGISYEQYF. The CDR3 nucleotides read TGTGCCAGCAGTTACCCGACAGGGATCTCCTACGAGCAGTACTTC.

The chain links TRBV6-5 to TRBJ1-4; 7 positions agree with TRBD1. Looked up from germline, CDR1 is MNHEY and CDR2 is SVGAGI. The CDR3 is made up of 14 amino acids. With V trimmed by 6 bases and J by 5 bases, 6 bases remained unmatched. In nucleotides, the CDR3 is TGTGCCAGCAGCTCCCAGGGGGGAAATGAAAAACTGTTTTTT. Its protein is CASSSQGGNEKLFF.

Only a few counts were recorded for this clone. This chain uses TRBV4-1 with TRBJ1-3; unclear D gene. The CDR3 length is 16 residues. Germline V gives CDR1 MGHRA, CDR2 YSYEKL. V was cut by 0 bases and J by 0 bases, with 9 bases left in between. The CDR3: CASSQDWAGSGNTIYF. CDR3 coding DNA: TGCGCCAGCAGCCAAGACTGGGCGGGCTCTGGAAACACCATATATTTT.

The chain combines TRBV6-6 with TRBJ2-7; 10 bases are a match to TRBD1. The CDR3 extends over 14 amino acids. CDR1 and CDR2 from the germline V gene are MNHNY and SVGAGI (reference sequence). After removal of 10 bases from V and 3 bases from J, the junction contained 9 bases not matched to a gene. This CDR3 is CAICRGQGSYEQYF. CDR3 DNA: TGTGCCATCTGTCGGGGACAGGGGAGCTACGAGCAGTACTTC.

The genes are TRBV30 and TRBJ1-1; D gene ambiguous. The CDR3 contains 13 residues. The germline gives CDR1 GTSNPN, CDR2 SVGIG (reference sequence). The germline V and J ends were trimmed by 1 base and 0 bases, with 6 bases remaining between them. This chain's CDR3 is CAWSGGMNTEAFF. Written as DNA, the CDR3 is TGTGCCTGGAGTGGCGGGATGAACACTGAAGCTTTCTTT.

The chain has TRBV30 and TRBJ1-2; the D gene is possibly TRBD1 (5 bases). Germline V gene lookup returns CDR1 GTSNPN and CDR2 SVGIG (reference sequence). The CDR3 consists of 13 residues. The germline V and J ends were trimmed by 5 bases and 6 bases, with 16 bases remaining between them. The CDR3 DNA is TGTGCCTGGGCCCGACGAGGGGCGGATGGCTACACCTTC. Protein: CAWARRGADGYTF. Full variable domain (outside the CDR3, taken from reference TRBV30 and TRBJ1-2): SQTIHQWPATLVQPVGSPLSLECTVEGTSNPNLYWYRQAAGRGLQLLFYSVGIGQISSEVPQNLSASRPQDRQFILSSKKLLLSDSGFYLCAWARRGADGYTFGSGTRLTVV.

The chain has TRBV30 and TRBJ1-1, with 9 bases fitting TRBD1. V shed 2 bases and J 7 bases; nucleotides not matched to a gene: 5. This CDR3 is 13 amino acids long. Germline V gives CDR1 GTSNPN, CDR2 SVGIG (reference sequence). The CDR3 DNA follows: TGTGCCTGGAGTCGACAGGGGGAGAGTGAAGCTTTCTTT. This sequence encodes CAWSRQGESEAFF.

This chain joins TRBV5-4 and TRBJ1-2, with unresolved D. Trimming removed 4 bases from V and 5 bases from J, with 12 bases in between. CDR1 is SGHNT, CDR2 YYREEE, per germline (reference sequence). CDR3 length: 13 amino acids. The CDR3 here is CASSQQPPYGYTF. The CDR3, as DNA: TGTGCCAGCAGCCAGCAACCTCCGTATGGCTACACCTTC.

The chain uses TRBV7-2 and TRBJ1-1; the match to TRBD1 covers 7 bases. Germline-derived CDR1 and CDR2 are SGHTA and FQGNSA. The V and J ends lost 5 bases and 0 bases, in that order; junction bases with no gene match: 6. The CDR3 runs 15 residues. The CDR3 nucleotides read TGTGCCAGCAGCCCCAGACAGGGTATGAACACTGAAGCTTTCTTT. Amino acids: CASSPRQGMNTEAFF.

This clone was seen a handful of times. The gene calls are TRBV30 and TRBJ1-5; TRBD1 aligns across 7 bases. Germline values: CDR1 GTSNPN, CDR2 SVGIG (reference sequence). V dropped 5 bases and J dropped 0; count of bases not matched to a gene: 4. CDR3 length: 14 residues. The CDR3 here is CAWQTGDSNQPQHF. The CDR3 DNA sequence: TGTGCCTGGCAAACAGGGGATAGCAATCAGCCCCAGCATTTT.

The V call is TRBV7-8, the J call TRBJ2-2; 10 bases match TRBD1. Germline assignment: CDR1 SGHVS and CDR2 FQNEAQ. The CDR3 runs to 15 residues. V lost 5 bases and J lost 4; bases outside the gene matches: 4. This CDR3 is CASSPWTGGTGELFF. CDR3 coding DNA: TGTGCCAGCAGCCCATGGACAGGGGGCACCGGGGAGCTGTTTTTT.

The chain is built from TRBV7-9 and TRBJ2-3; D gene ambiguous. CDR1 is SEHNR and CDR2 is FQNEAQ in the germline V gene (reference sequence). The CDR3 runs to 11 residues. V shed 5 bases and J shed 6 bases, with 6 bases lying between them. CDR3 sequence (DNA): TGTGCCAGCAGCCCCCTCGATACGCAGTATTTT. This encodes CASSPLDTQYF. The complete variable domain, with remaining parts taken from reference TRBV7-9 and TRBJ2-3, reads DTGVSQNPRHKITKRGQNVTFRCDPISEHNRLYWYRQTLGQGPEFLTYFQNEAQLEKSRLLSDRFSAERPKGSFSTLEIQRTEQGDSAMYLCASSPLDTQYFGPGTRLTVL.